Presented here are 9 T cell receptor beta chains from one specimen sequenced in a study of T cells in Graves' hyperthyroidism and ophthalmopathy. Authors of the study amplified TCR beta CDR3 regions from RNA transcripts. During a first-round RT-PCR of the TCR CDR3, the HTBI primer set was used. Each CDR3 protein gets one entry after TCRdb re-called the multiplex PCR reads with MiXCR. The sample carries about 570,000 distinct CDR3 sequences, 46% recorded once. Material: peripheral blood or thyroid tissue (not recorded which). These receptors all stem from an adult woman with Graves' disease, either hyperthyroidism or ophthalmopathy (not recorded which).

This clonotype was seen at least ten times. V and J are TRBV12-3 or TRBV12-4 and TRBJ1-1; no firm D call. With 7 bases removed from V and 4 bases from J, the gap between germline ends came to 13 bases. The CDR3 contains 13 residues. The CDR3 sequence: CASKHGRGTEAFF. The CDR3 DNA reads TGTGCCAGCAAACACGGACGGGGCACTGAAGCTTTCTTT.

The chain combines TRBV29-1 with TRBJ1-2; 9 bases agree with TRBD1. V dropped 5 bases and J dropped 5; count of bases not matched to a gene: 9. The CDR3 loop spans 14 amino acids. The germline V gene encodes CDR1 SQVTM and CDR2 ANQGSEA. CDR3 residues: CSVFTPGQGYGYTF. The DNA for the CDR3 is TGCAGCGTTTTCACCCCGGGACAGGGTTATGGCTACACCTTC. Using reference TRBV29-1 and TRBJ1-2 for the parts outside the CDR3, the full variable domain is SAVISQKPSRDICQRGTSLTIQCQVDSQVTMMFWYRQQPGQSLTLIATANQGSEATYESGFVIDKFPISRPNLTFSTLTVSNMSPEDSSIYLCSVFTPGQGYGYTFGSGTRLTVV.

This clonotype was counted only a few times. The chain uses TRBV10-3 and TRBJ2-5; 12 bases are shared with TRBD2. This CDR3 comprises 17 residues. V lost 6 bases, J lost 1 base, and 9 bases stayed unmatched. Germline V gives CDR1 ENHRY, CDR2 SYGVKD. CDR3 amino acids: CAISPSLAGGPQETQYF. CDR3 nucleotide sequence: TGTGCCATCAGCCCCTCACTAGCGGGAGGCCCCCAAGAGACCCAGTACTTC.

V is TRBV28 and J is TRBJ2-7; D tentatively fits TRBD1 or TRBD2 (5 bases each). V shed 4 bases and J shed 0 bases, with 19 bases lying between them. The germline gives CDR1 MDHEN, CDR2 SYDVKM. The CDR3 totals 17 residues. The CDR3 is CASSSHPLSGGSYEQYF. The CDR3, as DNA: TGTGCCAGCAGTTCCCACCCACTTTCTGGGGGCTCCTACGAGCAGTACTTC. Filled out from reference TRBV28 and TRBJ2-7, the complete variable domain reads DVKVTQSSRYLVKRTGEKVFLECVQDMDHENMFWYRQDPGLGLRLIYFSYDVKMKEKGDIPEGYSVSREKKERFSLILESASTNQTSMYLCASSSHPLSGGSYEQYFGPGTRLTVT.

This clonotype was found a few times. The chain couples TRBV29-1 to TRBJ2-7; 7 bases fit TRBD1. The CDR3 totals 15 residues. V lost 2 bases, J lost 2 bases, and 9 bases stayed unmatched. Germline CDR1 reads SQVTM; CDR2 reads ANQGSEA. The CDR3 region is CSVEIVGTAAYEQYF. The CDR3 coding sequence is TGCAGCGTTGAAATCGTTGGGACAGCGGCCTACGAGCAGTACTTC.

The sample holds many counts of this clonotype. The chain links TRBV5-1 to TRBJ2-5; D possibly corresponds to TRBD2 (5 bases). CDR1 and CDR2 (germline): SGHRS, YFSETQ. The ends were cut back, 0 bases at V and 1 base at J, with 10 bases in the middle. The CDR3 sequence is 15 residues long. The CDR3 DNA reads as TGCGCCAGCAGCTTGGCCGGGGTTCCCCAAGAGACCCAGTACTTC. Translating it yields CASSLAGVPQETQYF.

The table lists this clonotype with many counts. The V gene is TRBV29-1, the J gene TRBJ1-2; no firm D call. CDR1 is SQVTM, CDR2 ANQGSEA, per germline. V was trimmed by 7 bases and J by 5 bases, leaving 11 bases between them. The CDR3 length is 11 residues. CDR3 loop: CSAISPYGYTF. The CDR3 nucleotides are TGCAGCGCGATTTCTCCTTATGGCTACACCTTC.

This clonotype was observed many times. The chain links TRBV20-1 to TRBJ1-4; D might be TRBD1 (5 bases). Trimming pared 4 bases from V and 2 bases from J, leaving 11 bases between. Per the germline V gene, CDR1 is DFQATT and CDR2 is SNEGSKA (reference sequence). CDR3 length: 14 amino acids. CDR3 DNA: TGCAGTGCTATCCAGGGCCCCACTAATGAAAAACTGTTTTTT. Translating it yields CSAIQGPTNEKLFF.

This clonotype has ten or more counts. The J gene is TRBJ2-2, the V gene TRBV20-1; D is possibly TRBD2 (5 bases). This CDR3 has 14 amino acids. The V end lost 0 bases, the J end lost 7 bases, and 12 bases lay between the germline ends. Germline CDR1 DFQATT, CDR2 SNEGSKA (reference sequence). The CDR3 region has the DNA TGCAGTGCTAGAGACCCTGGGAGAGGCGGGGAGCTGTTTTTT. This translates into CSARDPGRGGELFF.